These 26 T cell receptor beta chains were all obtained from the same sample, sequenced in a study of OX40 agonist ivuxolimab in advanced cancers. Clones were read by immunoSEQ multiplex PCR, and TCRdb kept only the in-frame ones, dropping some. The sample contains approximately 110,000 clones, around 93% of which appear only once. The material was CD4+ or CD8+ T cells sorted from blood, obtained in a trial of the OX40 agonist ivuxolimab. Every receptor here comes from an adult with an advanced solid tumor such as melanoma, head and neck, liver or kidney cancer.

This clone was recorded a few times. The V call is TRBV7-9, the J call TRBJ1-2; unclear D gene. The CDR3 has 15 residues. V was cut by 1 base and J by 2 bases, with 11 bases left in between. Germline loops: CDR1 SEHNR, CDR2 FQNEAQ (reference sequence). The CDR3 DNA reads TGTGCCAGCAGCTTAGAGAGAGCTCAAAACTATGGCTACACCTTC. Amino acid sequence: CASSLERAQNYGYTF.

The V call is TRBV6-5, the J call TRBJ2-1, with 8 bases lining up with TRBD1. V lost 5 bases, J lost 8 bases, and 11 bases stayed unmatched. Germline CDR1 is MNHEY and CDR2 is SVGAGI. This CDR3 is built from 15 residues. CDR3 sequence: CASSPRQGRGDEQFF. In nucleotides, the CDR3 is TGTGCCAGCAGTCCACGACAGGGGCGAGGTGATGAGCAGTTCTTC.

Here the CDR3 DNA reads TGTGCCAGTGCAGGGAACACTGAAGCTTTCTTT. Its translation is CASAGNTEAFF. The chain employs TRBV19 and TRBJ1-1; no clear D gene. The CDR3 runs 11 residues. Trimming shortened V by 8 bases and J by 1 base, and 5 bases separated the two germline ends. The V gene's germline CDR1 is LNHDA and CDR2 SQIVND (reference sequence).

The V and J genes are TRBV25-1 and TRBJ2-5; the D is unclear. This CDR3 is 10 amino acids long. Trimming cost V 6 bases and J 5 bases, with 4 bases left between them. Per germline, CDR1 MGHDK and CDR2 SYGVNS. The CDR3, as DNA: TGTGCCAGCAGGGCCGAGACCCAGTACTTC. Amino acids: CASRAETQYF.

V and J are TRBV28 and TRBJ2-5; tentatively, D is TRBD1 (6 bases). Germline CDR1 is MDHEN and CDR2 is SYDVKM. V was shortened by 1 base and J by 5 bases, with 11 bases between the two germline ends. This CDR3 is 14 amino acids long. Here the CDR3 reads CASSLFDRRETQYF. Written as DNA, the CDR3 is TGTGCCAGCAGTTTATTTGACAGGAGGGAGACCCAGTACTTC. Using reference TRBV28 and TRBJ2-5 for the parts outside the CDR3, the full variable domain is DVKVTQSSRYLVKRTGEKVFLECVQDMDHENMFWYRQDPGLGLRLIYFSYDVKMKEKGDIPEGYSVSREKKERFSLILESASTNQTSMYLCASSLFDRRETQYFGPGTRLLVL.

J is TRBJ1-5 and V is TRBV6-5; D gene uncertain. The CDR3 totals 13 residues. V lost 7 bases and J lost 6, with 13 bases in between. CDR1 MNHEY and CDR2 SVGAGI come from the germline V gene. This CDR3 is CASKSPGSQPQHF. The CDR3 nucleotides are TGTGCCAGCAAATCCCCTGGGAGTCAGCCCCAGCATTTT.

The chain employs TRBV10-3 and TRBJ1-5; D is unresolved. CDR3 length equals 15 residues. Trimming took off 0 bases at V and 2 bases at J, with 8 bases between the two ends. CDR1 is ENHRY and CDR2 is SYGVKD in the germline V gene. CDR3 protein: CAISESRERNQPQHF. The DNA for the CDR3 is TGTGCCATCAGTGAGTCGCGAGAGCGCAATCAGCCCCAGCATTTT.

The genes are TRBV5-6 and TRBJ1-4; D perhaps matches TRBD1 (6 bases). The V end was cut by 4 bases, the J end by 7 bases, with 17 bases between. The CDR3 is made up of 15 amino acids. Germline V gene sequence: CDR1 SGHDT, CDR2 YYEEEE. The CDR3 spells CASSLTGSGGEKLFF. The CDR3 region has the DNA TGTGCCAGCAGCCTCACAGGGAGCGGTGGTGAAAAACTGTTTTTT.

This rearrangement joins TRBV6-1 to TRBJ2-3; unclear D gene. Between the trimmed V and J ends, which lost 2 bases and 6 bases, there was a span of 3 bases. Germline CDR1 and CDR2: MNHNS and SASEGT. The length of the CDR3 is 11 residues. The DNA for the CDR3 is TGTGCCAGCAGTGAACAGGATACGCAGTATTTT. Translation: CASSEQDTQYF.

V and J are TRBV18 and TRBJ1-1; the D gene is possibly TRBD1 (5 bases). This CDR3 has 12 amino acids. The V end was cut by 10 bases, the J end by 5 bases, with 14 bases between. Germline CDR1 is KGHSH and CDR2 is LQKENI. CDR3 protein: CATRQGETEAFF. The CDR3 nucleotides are TGTGCCACTCGGCAGGGCGAAACTGAAGCTTTCTTT.

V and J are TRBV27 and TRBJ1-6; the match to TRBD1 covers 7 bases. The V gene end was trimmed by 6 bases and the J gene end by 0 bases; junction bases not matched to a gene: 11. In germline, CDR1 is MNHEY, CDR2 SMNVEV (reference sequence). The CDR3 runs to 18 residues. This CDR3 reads CASSQEPGDSSYNSPLHF. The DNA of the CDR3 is TGTGCCAGCAGCCAAGAGCCGGGGGACAGCTCCTATAATTCACCCCTCCACTTT.

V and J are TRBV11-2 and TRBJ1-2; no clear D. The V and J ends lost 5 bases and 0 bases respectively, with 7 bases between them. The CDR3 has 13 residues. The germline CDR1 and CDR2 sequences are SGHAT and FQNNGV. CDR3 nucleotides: TGTGCCAGCAGCCTCCGCGCTAACTATGGCTACACCTTC. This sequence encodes CASSLRANYGYTF.

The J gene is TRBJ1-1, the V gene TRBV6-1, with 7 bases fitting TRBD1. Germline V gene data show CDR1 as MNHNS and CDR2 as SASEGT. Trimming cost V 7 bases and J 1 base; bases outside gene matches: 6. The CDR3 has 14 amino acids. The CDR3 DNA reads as TGTGCCAGCAACCTTCGACAGGGGAACACTGAAGCTTTCTTT. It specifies CASNLRQGNTEAFF.

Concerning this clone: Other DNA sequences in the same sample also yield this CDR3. CDR3 residues: CASSQGLAGAYEQYF. CDR3 nucleotide sequence: TGTGCCAGCAGCCAAGGACTAGCGGGCGCCTACGAGCAGTACTTC. J is TRBJ2-7 and V is TRBV4-2; 10 nucleotides align to TRBD2. V gave up 1 base and J gave up 2 bases; unmatched junction bases: 2. The CDR3 runs to 15 residues. Germline CDR1 and CDR2: LGHNA and YNFKEQ.

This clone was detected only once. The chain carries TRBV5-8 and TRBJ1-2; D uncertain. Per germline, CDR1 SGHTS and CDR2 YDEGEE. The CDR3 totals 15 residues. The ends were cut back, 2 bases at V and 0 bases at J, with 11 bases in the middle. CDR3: CASSLEGLTNYGYTF. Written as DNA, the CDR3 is TGTGCCAGCAGCTTAGAAGGCCTGACTAACTATGGCTACACCTTC. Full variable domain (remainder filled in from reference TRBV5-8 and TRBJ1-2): EAGVTQSPTHLIKTRGQQATLRCSPISGHTSVYWYQQALGLGLQFLLWYDEGEERNRGNFPPRFSGRQFPNYSSELNVNALELEDSALYLCASSLEGLTNYGYTFGSGTRLTVV.

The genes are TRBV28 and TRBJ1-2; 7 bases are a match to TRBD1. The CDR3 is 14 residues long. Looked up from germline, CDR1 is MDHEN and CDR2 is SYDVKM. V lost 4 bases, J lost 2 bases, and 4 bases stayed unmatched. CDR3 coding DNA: TGTGCCAGCAGTTATGGGGGACAGAACTATGGCTACACCTTC. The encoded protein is CASSYGGQNYGYTF.

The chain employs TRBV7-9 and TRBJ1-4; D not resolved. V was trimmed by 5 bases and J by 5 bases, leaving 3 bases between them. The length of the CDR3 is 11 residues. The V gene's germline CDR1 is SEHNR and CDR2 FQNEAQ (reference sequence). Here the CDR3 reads CASSVNEKLFF. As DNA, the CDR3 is TGTGCCAGCAGCGTCAATGAAAAACTGTTTTTT. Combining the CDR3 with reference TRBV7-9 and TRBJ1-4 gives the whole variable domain DTGVSQNPRHKITKRGQNVTFRCDPISEHNRLYWYRQTLGQGPEFLTYFQNEAQLEKSRLLSDRFSAERPKGSFSTLEIQRTEQGDSAMYLCASSVNEKLFFGSGTQLSVL.

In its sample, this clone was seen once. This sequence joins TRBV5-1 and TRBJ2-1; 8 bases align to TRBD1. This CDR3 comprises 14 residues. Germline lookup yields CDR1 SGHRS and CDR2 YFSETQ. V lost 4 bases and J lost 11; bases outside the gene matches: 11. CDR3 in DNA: TGCGCCAGCAGCCCGGGACAGGCACTAAACAAGCAGTTCTTC. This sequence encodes CASSPGQALNKQFF.

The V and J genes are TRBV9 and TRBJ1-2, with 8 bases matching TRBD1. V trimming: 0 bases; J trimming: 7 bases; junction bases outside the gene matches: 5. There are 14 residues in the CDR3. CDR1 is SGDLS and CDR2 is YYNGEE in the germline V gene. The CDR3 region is CASSVGTGRGGYTF. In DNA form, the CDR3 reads TGTGCCAGCAGCGTAGGGACAGGGAGGGGTGGCTACACCTTC.

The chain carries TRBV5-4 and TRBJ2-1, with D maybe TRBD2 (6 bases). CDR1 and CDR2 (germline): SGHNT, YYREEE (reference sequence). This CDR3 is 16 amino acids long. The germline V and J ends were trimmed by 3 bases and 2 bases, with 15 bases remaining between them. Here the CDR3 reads CASSSKIAVAYNEQFF. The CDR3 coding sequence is TGTGCCAGCAGCTCCAAGATAGCGGTAGCCTACAATGAGCAGTTCTTC.

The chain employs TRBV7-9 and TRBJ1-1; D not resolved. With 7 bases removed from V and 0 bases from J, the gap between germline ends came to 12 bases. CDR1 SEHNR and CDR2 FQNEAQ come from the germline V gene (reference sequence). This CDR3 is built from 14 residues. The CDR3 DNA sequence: TGTGCCAGCATCCCAGTAGCCATGAACACTGAAGCTTTCTTT. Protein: CASIPVAMNTEAFF.

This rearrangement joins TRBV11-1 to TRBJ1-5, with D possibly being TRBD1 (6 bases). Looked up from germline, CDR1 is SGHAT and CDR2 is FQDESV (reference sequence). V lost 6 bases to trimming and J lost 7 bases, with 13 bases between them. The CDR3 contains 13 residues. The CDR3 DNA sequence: TGTGCCAGCAGTTCTGACAGGCAGCAGCCCCAGCATTTT. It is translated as CASSSDRQQPQHF.

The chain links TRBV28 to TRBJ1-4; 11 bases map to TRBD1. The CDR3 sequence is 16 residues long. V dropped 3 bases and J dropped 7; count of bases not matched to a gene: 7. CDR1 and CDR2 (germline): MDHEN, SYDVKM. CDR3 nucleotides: TGTGCCAGCAGTTTCGGACAGGGGGCAGTCACTGAAAAACTGTTTTTT. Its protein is CASSFGQGAVTEKLFF.

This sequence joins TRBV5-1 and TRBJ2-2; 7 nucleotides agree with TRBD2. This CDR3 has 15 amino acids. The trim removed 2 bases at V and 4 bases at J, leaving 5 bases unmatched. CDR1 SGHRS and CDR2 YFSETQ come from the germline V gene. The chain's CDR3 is CASSFLAVPTGELFF. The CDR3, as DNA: TGCGCCAGCAGCTTCCTAGCGGTGCCCACCGGGGAGCTGTTTTTT.

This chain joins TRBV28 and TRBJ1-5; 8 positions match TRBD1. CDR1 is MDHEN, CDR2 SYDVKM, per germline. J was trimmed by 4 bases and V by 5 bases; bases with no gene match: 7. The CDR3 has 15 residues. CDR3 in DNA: TGTGCCAGCAGTATTTGGACAGGGTATAATCAGCCCCAGCATTTT. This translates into CASSIWTGYNQPQHF. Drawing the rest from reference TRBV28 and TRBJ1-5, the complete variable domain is DVKVTQSSRYLVKRTGEKVFLECVQDMDHENMFWYRQDPGLGLRLIYFSYDVKMKEKGDIPEGYSVSREKKERFSLILESASTNQTSMYLCASSIWTGYNQPQHFGDGTRLSIL.

CDR3 DNA: TGTGCTAGTGGTCCGAGACAGGGGACCCGATATGGCTACACCTTC. Translating it yields CASGPRQGTRYGYTF. The chain couples TRBV12-5 to TRBJ1-2; 8 bases line up with TRBD1. The germline CDR1 and CDR2 sequences are LGHNT and FRNRAP. The CDR3 covers 15 residues. With V trimmed by 5 bases and J by 5 bases, 10 bases remained unmatched.